Each of the 22 T cell receptor beta chains below was sequenced from the same sample in a study of T cell changes during pregnancy in multiple sclerosis (dated by TCRdb to the late 2010s). Library creation used the immunoSEQ multiplex PCR assay. TCRdb took over this immuneACCESS table, retaining in-frame rearrangements with V and J assigned. Such tables are incomplete; in checked studies, under half of the missing clones stem from an unresolved V gene, and the remainder is unexplained. The sample contains 50,000 to 55,000 clones, around 90% of them found a single time. Less than 0.5% of the sample is taken by the ten largest. The sample here was CD4+ T cells from peripheral blood mononuclear cells, taken in the third trimester of pregnancy. The source of these receptors is a female donor with multiple sclerosis, enrolled in a pregnancy study.

The chain is built from TRBV4-2 and TRBJ1-5; D may be TRBD1 (5 bases). CDR1 is LGHNA, CDR2 YNFKEQ, per germline. The CDR3 spans 15 residues. Trimming removed 5 bases from V and 5 bases from J, with 16 bases in between. The CDR3 reads CASSTGTSSDQPQHF. The CDR3 region has the DNA TGTGCCAGCAGCACGGGGACTAGCTCAGATCAGCCCCAGCATTTT.

The rearrangement uses TRBV18 and TRBJ1-6; 7 positions agree with TRBD1. V was pared by 3 bases and J by 7 bases, with 0 bases of the junction left unmatched. Germline loops: CDR1 KGHSH, CDR2 LQKENI. The CDR3 spans 13 residues. The CDR3 region is CASSPGQNSPLHF. The CDR3 DNA reads as TGTGCCAGCTCACCGGGACAGAATTCACCCCTCCACTTT.

DNA for the CDR3: TGTGCCAGCAGCCAACAGGCCGGGCAGGGCGCAACTAATGAAAAACTGTTTTTT. Translated, it gives CASSQQAGQGATNEKLFF. The rearrangement joins TRBV5-4 to TRBJ1-4, with a tentative D call TRBD1 (5 bases). V lost 4 bases and J 0 bases, leaving 19 bases between the germline ends. Germline V gene sequence: CDR1 SGHNT, CDR2 YYREEE (reference sequence). The CDR3 consists of 18 residues.

The J gene is TRBJ2-7, the V gene TRBV19; D not resolved. The CDR3 has 14 amino acids. V lost 6 bases and J 3 bases, leaving 15 bases between the germline ends. The germline CDR1 and CDR2 sequences are LNHDA and SQIVND (reference sequence). CDR3 in DNA: TGTGCCAGTAGCTTAGCCATTTTCAACTACGAGCAGTACTTC. It translates to CASSLAIFNYEQYF.

The V call is TRBV27, the J call TRBJ1-5; 8 bases map to TRBD1. V lost 2 bases and J lost 0; bases outside the gene matches: 15. The CDR3 sequence is 20 residues long. CDR1 is MNHEY and CDR2 is SMNVEV in the germline V gene (reference sequence). The CDR3 DNA sequence: TGTGCCAGCAGTTTAGTTGCCAGCCGGACAGGGTATTATAGCAATCAGCCCCAGCATTTT. It codes for CASSLVASRTGYYSNQPQHF.

The CDR3 nucleotides read TGTGCCAGCAGCCAGCCGGGACTTCAGCACACCGGGGAGCTGTTTTTT. Translating gives CASSQPGLQHTGELFF. The V and J genes are TRBV14 and TRBJ2-2; TRBD2 is a possible D gene (6 bases). Deletions cut 3 bases from V and 3 bases from J, with 14 bases between. Germline CDR1 SGHDN, CDR2 FVKESK. The CDR3 runs to 16 residues.

The gene calls are TRBV4-1 and TRBJ1-2, with 11 bases lining up with TRBD1. The ends lost 0 bases at V and 8 bases at J; junction bases unmatched: 5. Germline V gene data show CDR1 as MGHRA and CDR2 as YSYEKL. CDR3 length equals 15 residues. The CDR3 bases are TGCGCCAGCAGCCAAGATAGGACAGGGGGCGGCGGCTACACCTTC. Its translation: CASSQDRTGGGGYTF.

The gene calls are TRBV6-1 and TRBJ1-5, with 9 bases identical to TRBD1. Germline CDR1 and CDR2: MNHNS and SASEGT. V lost 4 bases and J lost 5; bases outside the gene matches: 6. The CDR3 loop spans 15 amino acids. CDR3 coding DNA: TGTGCCAGCAGTGCAGGGACAGGGAAGGATCAGCCCCAGCATTTT. Translated: CASSAGTGKDQPQHF.

The chain uses TRBV4-1 and TRBJ1-4, with TRBD1 as a possible D gene (5 bases). Germline-derived CDR1 and CDR2 are MGHRA and YSYEKL. V lost 2 bases to trimming and J lost 9 bases, with 19 bases between them. The CDR3 is 16 residues long. The DNA of the CDR3 is TGCGCCAGCAGCCAATCATTGTTAAGGGGATTAAAAAAACTGTTTTTT. It is translated as CASSQSLLRGLKKLFF.

The chain has TRBV4-1 and TRBJ1-4; no clear D gene. This CDR3 comprises 14 residues. Germline V CDR1 and CDR2: MGHRA, YSYEKL. The V end was cut by 4 bases, the J end by 3 bases, with 9 bases between. CDR3 nucleotide sequence: TGCGCCAGCAGCCGGACTGGAGCTAATGAAAAACTGTTTTTT. It encodes CASSRTGANEKLFF.

J is TRBJ1-5 and V is TRBV5-4, with D uncertain. With 3 bases removed from V and 2 bases from J, the gap between germline ends came to 6 bases. The CDR3 consists of 13 residues. From germline, CDR1 is SGHNT and CDR2 YYREEE (reference sequence). CDR3 loop: CASSSQGNQPQHF. The CDR3 bases are TGTGCCAGCAGCTCCCAGGGCAATCAGCCCCAGCATTTT.

The CDR3 region has the DNA TGTGCCAGCAGTCTCGAGGACAGGACGCGGTCACCCCTCCACTTT. It encodes CASSLEDRTRSPLHF. This chain joins TRBV6-1 and TRBJ1-6, with 7 bases lining up with TRBD1. The V and J ends lost 5 bases and 10 bases, in that order; junction bases with no gene match: 11. The germline CDR1 and CDR2 sequences are MNHNS and SASEGT. The CDR3 is 15 amino acids.

This clone was counted only a few times. J is TRBJ1-4 and V is TRBV5-1; 10 bases are shared with TRBD1. The V gene's germline CDR1 is SGHRS and CDR2 YFSETQ. V trimming: 8 bases; J trimming: 5 bases; junction bases outside the gene matches: 6. This CDR3 is 14 amino acids long. The CDR3 protein is CASCPGQGNEKLFF. The CDR3 nucleotides are TGCGCCAGTTGCCCGGGACAGGGGAATGAAAAACTGTTTTTT.

The chain employs TRBV27 and TRBJ2-7; 7 bases fit TRBD1. This CDR3 has 14 residues. J lost 3 bases, V lost 4 bases, and 6 bases had no gene match. The germline CDR1 and CDR2 sequences are MNHEY and SMNVEV (reference sequence). This CDR3 is CASSSYRDSYEQYF. Written as DNA, the CDR3 is TGTGCCAGCAGTTCCTACCGGGACAGCTACGAGCAGTACTTC.

The V and J genes are TRBV7-3 and TRBJ2-2; TRBD1 might be the D (5 bases). This CDR3 is 15 amino acids long. Between the trimmed V and J ends, which lost 1 base and 6 bases, there was a span of 12 bases. Germline CDR1 and CDR2: SGHTA and FQGTGA. CDR3 region: CASSLNRGLAGELFF. CDR3 bases: TGTGCCAGCAGCTTAAATAGGGGTTTGGCCGGGGAGCTGTTTTTT.

The J gene is TRBJ1-2, the V gene TRBV30; D unresolved. Per the germline V gene, CDR1 is GTSNPN and CDR2 is SVGIG (reference sequence). The length of the CDR3 is 12 residues. With 3 bases removed from V and 7 bases from J, the gap between germline ends came to 12 bases. The DNA of the CDR3 is TGTGCCTGGAGGGTACCACGCGGTGGCTACACCTTC. This encodes CAWRVPRGGYTF.

The J gene is TRBJ1-5, the V gene TRBV7-8; perhaps TRBD1 as D (6 bases). The CDR3 consists of 15 residues. The germline V gene has CDR1 SGHVS and CDR2 FQNEAQ. Trimming pared 6 bases from V and 1 base from J, leaving 13 bases between. DNA for the CDR3: TGTGCCAGCAGTTTTGACAGGTTAAGCAATCAGCCCCAGCATTTT. Translating gives CASSFDRLSNQPQHF.

The chain combines TRBV29-1 with TRBJ2-1; TRBD2 aligns across 7 bases. V trimming: 4 bases; J trimming: 0 bases; junction bases outside the gene matches: 3. The V gene's germline CDR1 is SQVTM and CDR2 ANQGSEA. CDR3 length equals 14 residues. The CDR3 sequence: CSVGRTSSYNEQFF. CDR3 nucleotides: TGCAGCGTTGGAAGGACTAGCTCCTACAATGAGCAGTTCTTC.

This CDR3 is CATSSINQPQHF. The CDR3 DNA sequence: TGTGCCACCAGCAGTATAAATCAGCCCCAGCATTTT. The chain has TRBV15 and TRBJ1-5; D ambiguous. V was trimmed by 3 bases and J by 4 bases, leaving 4 bases between them. CDR3 size: 12 residues. Germline CDR1 reads LNHNV; CDR2 reads YYDKDF (reference sequence). The variable domain in full, completed from reference TRBV15 and TRBJ1-5, reads DAMVIQNPRYQVTQFGKPVTLSCSQTLNHNVMYWYQQKSSQAPKLLFHYYDKDFNNEADTPDNFQSRRPNTSFCFLDIRSPGLGDTAMYLCATSSINQPQHFGDGTRLSIL.

V gene TRBV6-6 combines with J gene TRBJ1-3, with 10 bases matching TRBD1. The CDR3 covers 16 residues. Trimming at V came to 6 bases and at J to 4 bases, leaving 9 bases not matched to a gene. Germline values: CDR1 MNHNY, CDR2 SVGAGI (reference sequence). The CDR3: CASSYGTGVIGNTIYF. The DNA for the CDR3 is TGTGCCAGCAGCTACGGGACAGGGGTAATCGGAAACACCATATATTTT.

Here the CDR3 DNA reads TGTGCCAGCAAACTCGGGGTGGAATATAATTCACCCCTCCACTTT. This sequence encodes CASKLGVEYNSPLHF. The rearrangement uses TRBV27 and TRBJ1-6; D call uncertain. The CDR3 loop spans 15 amino acids. The germline gives CDR1 MNHEY, CDR2 SMNVEV (reference sequence). V was pared by 7 bases and J by 4 bases, with 14 bases between.

The J gene is TRBJ1-1, the V gene TRBV5-1, with 7 bases matching TRBD1. V shed 4 bases and J 5 bases; nucleotides not matched to a gene: 5. CDR1 and CDR2 (germline): SGHRS, YFSETQ. There are 13 residues in the CDR3. CDR3 region: CASSPRGQTEAFF. The CDR3 coding sequence is TGCGCCAGCAGCCCGAGGGGACAGACTGAAGCTTTCTTT.